This TCR beta chain was identified during a study of T-cell memory formation after mild COVID-19. Study overall: TCR clustering was largely donor specific. Findings and caveats of the study: Whether day 37 second-wave clones are SARS-CoV-2-specific was not confirmed. CD4+ contracting clones lay mainly in CM and EM, CD8+ ones in EMRA.

The TCR alpha and TCR beta cDNA libraries, bearing sample barcodes and UMIs, were generated by 5'RACE using constant-segment primers. In TCRdb, the 5' RACE reads were re-called with MiXCR into one record per CDR3 protein. The repertoire holds around 430,000 distinct CDR3 sequences, with roughly 15% as singletons. The ends lost 6 bases at V and 4 bases at J; junction bases unmatched: 9. The CDR3 has 15 amino acids. Looked up from germline, CDR1 is DFQATT and CDR2 is SNEGSKA (reference sequence). Concerning this clonotype itself: Its antigen is unknown.

This clonotype was obtained from a man aged 18-30 years who had mild COVID-19 (a few samples of this study predate the infection). Cell type and time point are not known. The V and J genes are TRBV20-1 and TRBJ1-6; TRBD1 matches 7 bases. Source material: PBMCs or a T cell subset sorted from them (not recorded which). CDR3 region: CSARGRGQYNSPLHF. CDR3 sequence (DNA): TGCAGTGCGAGGGGGCGCGGACAGTATAATTCACCCCTCCACTTT.